This TCR beta chain is from a study of type 1 regulatory T cells (dated by TCRdb to 2020 to 2022). Background on the whole study: An in vitro protocol by which a Tr1-enriched, alloantigen-specific CD4 T cell product named T-allo10 was generated was characterized in the study. T-allo10 was being evaluated clinically in patients with hematological malignancies who were receiving allogeneic hematopoietic stem cell transplantation. Here is what the overall study found, with its caveats: Tr1 cells showed a more restricted TCR repertoire than non-Tr1 cells, which the study interpreted as alloantigen-induced clonal expansion.

Concerning this clonotype: This clone's antigen is unknown. The record has no base qualities; no much larger clone is one base away.

Sequenced using an Illumina MiSeq. TCRdb's own reprocessing of the public reads used fastp at Q25 and MiXCR and kept productive beta chains. Rows matching on CDR3 protein sequence are summarized as one entry with the most common DNA and genes. The sample table records tens of thousands of distinct CDR3 sequences; approximately 50% of these occur just once. The ten largest clonotypes hold less than 2.5% of the sample. Sequenced material: cultured non-Tr1 T cells, either the whole culture or a sorted T cell fraction (not recorded which). In light of the paper, this sample's cell subset or site label describes: non-Tr1 population from the T-allo10 product. This sequence originates from a human donor in good health.

Here the CDR3 is given as CASSFTVGTGELFF. The nucleotide sequence reads TGTGCCAGCAGTTTCACCGTGGGGACCGGGGAGCTGTTTTTT. Rearrangement joined TRBV28 to TRBJ2-2, with the D gene uncertain. From the cysteine through the phenylalanine, the CDR3 covers 14 amino acids. Just the 42-base CDR3 DNA is kept, in frame starting at base 1. Cut back by 3 bases and 5 bases, the V and J ends lie 10 bases apart. From a lookup of the germline V gene, CDR1 and CDR2 are MDHEN and SYDVKM.